This entry describes one T cell receptor (beta chain). Antigen unknown. The data originate from a study of cytomegalovirus exposure and HLA in healthy donors. This CDR3 is built from 15 residues. Trimming cost V 0 bases and J 6 bases, with 12 bases left between them. Germline-derived CDR1 and CDR2 are SGHRS and YFSETQ. Study observations and caveats: TCR beta V- and J-gene trimming, according to a later analysis, was linked to a missense DCLRE1C variant. Rarity characterized most TCR sequences, yet some public TCRs appeared in many donors. The classifier reportedly diagnosed cytomegalovirus status with high specificity and sensitivity.

The PCR was carried out with 60 Vbeta primers and 13 Jbeta primers. TCRdb keeps only in-frame clones here, not all; method: immunoSEQ multiplex PCR. This table has 150,000 to 200,000 clones, 65% to 85% appearing once. The sequence was collected from a boy aged 2 to 10 in good health and CMV-seronegative. This rearrangement joins TRBV5-1 to TRBJ2-2; D remains unclear. Sequencing was performed on PBMCs. In DNA, the CDR3 is TGCGCCAGCAGCTTGGTCCCTCTAGTGGCCGGGGAGCTGTTTTTT. This gives the protein CASSLVPLVAGELFF.